This T cell receptor (beta chain) was identified during a study of blood T cell repertoires in COVID-19. Study in general: Sample material is recorded as cDNA or gDNA derived from T cells, B-cell-depleted T cells, or PBMCs.

The table lists this clone with a few counts. This CDR3 contains 14 residues. The V and J ends lost 4 bases and 7 bases, in that order; junction bases with no gene match: 6. CDR1 is LNHDA and CDR2 is SQIVND in the germline V gene (reference sequence). Sequencing used immunoSEQ multiplex PCR; TCRdb keeps in-frame clones, though not all of them. The sample has some 42,000 clones; around 90% are singletons. This sequence originates from a man between 50 and 59 years old with active COVID-19. The rearrangement uses TRBV19 and TRBJ1-2; 10 nucleotides line up with TRBD1. The sample consisted of peripheral blood. CDR3 coding DNA: TGTGCCAGTAGTACCCAGGGACAGGGGATTGGCTACACCTTC. It encodes CASSTQGQGIGYTF.